Presented here are 22 T cell receptor beta chains from one specimen sequenced in a study of T cells in Graves' hyperthyroidism and ophthalmopathy. The TCR beta CDR3 regions underwent amplification using RNA transcripts as the source. The TCR CDR3 first-round RT-PCR relied on the HTBI primer set. Each CDR3 protein gets one entry after TCRdb re-called the multiplex PCR reads with MiXCR. This sample yields a few hundred thousand distinct CDR3 sequences, of which around 16% are seen a single time; about 31% belongs to the top ten. Sequenced sample: blood. Receptor source: a woman in her thirties with Graves' ophthalmopathy.

The V and J genes are TRBV10-3 and TRBJ2-5; 10 bases are shared with TRBD1. Per germline, CDR1 ENHRY and CDR2 SYGVKD. CDR3 size: 16 residues. With V trimmed by 5 bases and J by 5 bases, 11 bases remained unmatched. CDR3 DNA sequence: TGTGCCATCAGTTCCGGGACAGGGGTCTTGGGGGAGACCCAGTACTTC. It translates to CAISSGTGVLGETQYF.

J is TRBJ2-3 and V is TRBV24-1; possibly TRBD1 for D (6 bases). This CDR3 is 15 amino acids long. Germline CDR1 reads KGHDR; CDR2 reads SFDVKD. The V gene lost 10 bases and the J gene lost 5 bases, with 21 bases spanning the gap. The CDR3 region has the DNA TGTGCCACAAGCCCCCCAGGGGACCGGAGAGATACGCAGTATTTT. Its translation: CATSPPGDRRDTQYF.

This clonotype was seen at least ten times. The chain has TRBV12-3 or TRBV12-4 and TRBJ2-7; 8 positions match TRBD2. Trimming took 5 bases from V and 6 from J; bases not matched to a gene: 12. The CDR3 loop spans 15 amino acids. The CDR3 loop reads CASSDLGWAGGEQYF. CDR3 bases: TGTGCCAGCAGTGACCTGGGTTGGGCGGGAGGCGAGCAGTACTTC.

This clonotype turned up a few times. The rearrangement uses TRBV6-1 and TRBJ1-2; D remains unclear. CDR1 and CDR2 from the germline V gene are MNHNS and SASEGT. The CDR3 has 11 amino acids. Trimming cost V 6 bases and J 7 bases, with 9 bases left between them. CDR3 loop: CASRRQGGYTF. The CDR3 DNA follows: TGTGCCAGCAGGCGACAAGGTGGCTACACCTTC.

This rearrangement joins TRBV19 to TRBJ2-1; 12 bases align to TRBD2. The CDR3 sequence is 18 residues long. Unmatched junction bases numbered 11, after V lost 1 base and J lost 7 bases. CDR1 is LNHDA and CDR2 is SQIVND in the germline V gene (reference sequence). The CDR3: CASSIGGTSGRQWNEQFF. In DNA form, the CDR3 reads TGTGCCAGTAGTATAGGAGGCACTAGCGGGAGGCAATGGAATGAGCAGTTCTTC.

The chain combines TRBV6-1 with TRBJ2-5; D possibly corresponds to TRBD2 (5 bases). CDR1 MNHNS and CDR2 SASEGT come from the germline V gene. This CDR3 has 15 residues. V was shortened by 5 bases and J by 5 bases, with 18 bases between the two germline ends. The CDR3 bases are TGTGCCAGCAGTTTCACGGGATCCGTGGGGGAGACCCAGTACTTC. Protein product: CASSFTGSVGETQYF.

There are many counts of this clonotype. The chain combines TRBV7-8 with TRBJ2-5; D possibly corresponds to TRBD2 (6 bases). This CDR3 contains 17 residues. Trimming stripped 7 bases from V and 3 bases from J, with 24 bases between. Germline-derived CDR1 and CDR2 are SGHVS and FQNEAQ. CDR3 amino acids: CASTTVRPGRTKETQYF. In DNA, the CDR3 is TGTGCCAGCACTACGGTCCGGCCGGGGCGGACTAAAGAGACCCAGTACTTC. The full variable domain, its missing parts supplied by reference TRBV7-8 and TRBJ2-5, is GAGVSQSPRYKVAKRGQDVALRCDPISGHVSLFWYQQALGQGPEFLTYFQNEAQLDKSGLPSDRFFAERPEGSVSTLKIQRTQQEDSAVYLCASTTVRPGRTKETQYFGPGTRLLVL.

In this sample, this clonotype turned up many times. The chain has TRBV2 and TRBJ2-5, with D possibly matching TRBD2 (7 bases). The length of the CDR3 is 14 residues. V was trimmed by 1 base and J by 3 bases, leaving 9 bases between them. Germline V lookup: CDR1 SNHLY, CDR2 FYNNEI. CDR3 coding DNA: TGTGCCAGCAGTGAAGAGGGGGGGGAAGAGACCCAGTACTTC. Residues: CASSEEGGEETQYF.

The rearrangement joins TRBV4-1 to TRBJ2-5, with 9 bases that match TRBD1. This CDR3 has 18 residues. Germline CDR1 MGHRA, CDR2 YSYEKL. V was pared by 1 base and J by 10 bases, with 19 bases of the junction left unmatched. The CDR3 reads CASSQVALPGQGPGGQYF. The CDR3 nucleotides are TGCGCCAGCAGCCAAGTAGCACTACCGGGACAGGGCCCTGGGGGCCAGTACTTC.

This clonotype was counted many times. V and J are TRBV5-5 and TRBJ2-7; D gene uncertain. V shed 0 bases and J shed 3 bases, with 7 bases lying between them. The CDR3 spans 13 residues. Germline V gene lookup returns CDR1 SGHKS and CDR2 YYEKEE (reference sequence). CDR3 sequence (DNA): TGTGCCAGCAGCTTGGGCTGGGACTACGAGCAGTACTTC. Translating gives CASSLGWDYEQYF.

This clonotype turned up a few times. The chain links TRBV15 to TRBJ1-5; D is ambiguous. The ends were cut back, 0 bases at V and 7 bases at J, with 19 bases in the middle. CDR3 length equals 17 residues. Germline values: CDR1 LNHNV, CDR2 YYDKDF (reference sequence). The CDR3, as DNA: TGTGCCACCAGCAGAGATACTGCGCCCCGCCAAGGGCAGCCCCAGCATTTT. This sequence encodes CATSRDTAPRQGQPQHF. The entire variable domain, with the rest obtained from reference TRBV15 and TRBJ1-5, is as follows: DAMVIQNPRYQVTQFGKPVTLSCSQTLNHNVMYWYQQKSSQAPKLLFHYYDKDFNNEADTPDNFQSRRPNTSFCFLDIRSPGLGDTAMYLCATSRDTAPRQGQPQHFGDGTRLSIL.

V usage is TRBV14 and J usage is TRBJ2-1, with D tentatively TRBD2 (5 bases). Trimming took 0 bases from V and 2 from J, leaving 17 bases between them. Germline assignment: CDR1 SGHDN and CDR2 FVKESK. CDR3 length equals 18 residues. DNA for the CDR3: TGTGCCAGCAGCCAAGATCCGGGTTCGGACTCTGCCTACAATGAGCAGTTCTTC. This translates into CASSQDPGSDSAYNEQFF.

This clonotype was picked up many times. This chain joins TRBV6-1 and TRBJ2-5; D call uncertain. Germline V lookup: CDR1 MNHNS, CDR2 SASEGT. This CDR3 contains 14 residues. V was clipped by 2 bases and J by 1 base, with 8 bases between them. CDR3 nucleotide sequence: TGTGCCAGCAGTGAAACACAGTCCCAAGAGACCCAGTACTTC. Its translation is CASSETQSQETQYF.

The chain couples TRBV28 to TRBJ2-1, with TRBD2 matching 10 bases. V lost 6 bases, J lost 4 bases, and 18 bases stayed unmatched. CDR1 is MDHEN, CDR2 SYDVKM, per germline. This CDR3 has 19 amino acids. CDR3 sequence reads: CASSLRSGRALGYYNEQFF. Here the CDR3 DNA reads TGTGCCAGCAGCCTTAGAAGCGGGAGGGCCTTGGGGTATTACAATGAGCAGTTCTTC.

In its sample, this clonotype was seen many times. The rearrangement uses TRBV7-2 and TRBJ2-3; 11 bases fit TRBD1. There are 15 residues in the CDR3. The V segment lost 6 bases and the J segment 4 bases; nucleotides outside the gene matches: 6. From germline, CDR1 is SGHTA and CDR2 FQGNSA. CDR3 DNA sequence: TGTGCCAGCAGTCGGGACAGGGGGTATGCAGATACGCAGTATTTT. Its translation: CASSRDRGYADTQYF.

This clonotype was seen repeatedly, ten times or more. V gene TRBV5-1 combines with J gene TRBJ2-7, with TRBD2 matching over 11 bases. CDR3 length: 15 amino acids. The germline V gene has CDR1 SGHRS and CDR2 YFSETQ. With V trimmed by 4 bases and J by 0 bases, 3 bases remained unmatched. CDR3 in amino acids: CASSITSGSSYEQYF. The CDR3 DNA sequence: TGCGCCAGCAGCATTACTAGCGGGAGCTCCTACGAGCAGTACTTC. Together with reference TRBV5-1 and TRBJ2-7, the CDR3 gives the full variable domain: KAGVTQTPRYLIKTRGQQVTLSCSPISGHRSVSWYQQTPGQGLQFLFEYFSETQRNKGNFPGRFSGRQFSNSRSEMNVSTLELGDSALYLCASSITSGSSYEQYFGPGTRLTVT.

The chain recombines TRBV10-3 with TRBJ1-4, with D unclear. The germline CDR1 and CDR2 sequences are ENHRY and SYGVKD. The CDR3 consists of 12 residues. V lost 3 bases to trimming and J lost 6 bases, with 5 bases between them. The CDR3, as DNA: TGTGCCATCAGTGATGCGGATGAAAAACTGTTTTTT. Translation gives CAISDADEKLFF.

This clonotype was picked up many times. The V call is TRBV12-3 or TRBV12-4, the J call TRBJ2-3; 7 bases are shared with TRBD1. V was pared by 5 bases and J by 5 bases, with 16 bases of the junction left unmatched. The length of the CDR3 is 17 residues. The CDR3 sequence is CASSRKTGPMEEDTQYF. DNA of the CDR3: TGTGCCAGCAGTCGAAAGACAGGGCCCATGGAGGAAGATACGCAGTATTTT.

This clonotype was counted between two and nine times. This sequence joins TRBV25-1 and TRBJ2-1; 8 bases are shared with TRBD2. This CDR3 comprises 16 residues. Germline CDR1 is MGHDK and CDR2 is SYGVNS. Germline trimming cut 3 bases from V and 0 bases from J; bases unmatched to any gene: 4. The CDR3 bases are TGTGCCAGCAGTGACCCTCGGGAGGGCTCCTACAATGAGCAGTTCTTC. It specifies CASSDPREGSYNEQFF.

J is TRBJ2-3 and V is TRBV10-3, with 7 bases matching TRBD1. Unmatched junction bases numbered 11, after V lost 7 bases and J lost 1 base. The germline V gene has CDR1 ENHRY and CDR2 SYGVKD. The CDR3 loop spans 16 amino acids. The CDR3, as DNA: TGTGCCATCAACTCAAGGGGGCAGGGTGGCACAGATACGCAGTATTTT. Its translation: CAINSRGQGGTDTQYF.

This clonotype was seen many times. This chain uses TRBV18 with TRBJ1-6; no firm D call. The CDR3 loop spans 15 amino acids. Per the germline V gene, CDR1 is KGHSH and CDR2 is LQKENI. The V end was cut by 1 base, the J end by 7 bases, with 11 bases between. DNA for the CDR3: TGTGCCAGCTCACCACAAAAGGGTGGAAATTCACCCCTCCACTTT. This encodes CASSPQKGGNSPLHF.

The genes are TRBV6-2 or TRBV6-3 and TRBJ2-2; a weak D match, TRBD2 (6 bases). CDR1 MNHEY and CDR2 SVGEGT come from the germline V gene. This CDR3 is built from 15 residues. Trimming removed 10 bases at V and 4 bases at J, with 19 bases between. This chain's CDR3 is CATKPGGTGTGELFF. DNA of the CDR3: TGTGCCACCAAGCCGGGCGGGACGGGCACCGGGGAGCTGTTTTTT.